The rows below give T cell receptor beta chains drawn from one sample of a study of blood T cell repertoires in COVID-19. Libraries were prepared by immunoSEQ multiplex PCR; TCRdb keeps only in-frame clonotypes and omits some of them. This table holds under 300,000 clones, around 90% found once. What was sequenced was peripheral blood. All receptors come from a woman aged 40 to 49 who had recovered from COVID-19. Each CDR3 is given with its conserved first and last residue. Each record gives: J gene, clone size, V gene, D gene, CDR3 protein, CDR3 DNA. The D gene is left open where the match is weak. Size tells how often a clone was seen (once, few, many) or the class of an expanded clone, and some rows leave it out.

TRBJ1-2	.	TRBV4-3	.	CASSQDRGRDGYTF	TGCGCCAGCAGCCAAGACAGGGGAAGGGATGGCTACACCTTC
TRBJ1-6	.	TRBV5-1	.	CASGRVPSSPLHF	TGCGCCAGCGGCCGGGTCCCGAGTTCACCCCTCCACTTT
TRBJ1-5	.	TRBV6-1	.	CASSELVGHSNQPQHF	TGTGCCAGCAGTGAACTCGTGGGGCATAGCAATCAGCCCCAGCATTTT
TRBJ2-5	.	TRBV7-2	.	CASSLGGRVETQYF	TGTGCCAGCAGCTTAGGGGGCAGGGTAGAGACCCAGTACTTC
TRBJ1-3	.	TRBV13	.	CASSSRGGRSGNTIYF	TGTGCCAGCAGCTCCCGGGGAGGGCGCTCTGGAAACACCATATATTTT
TRBJ2-7	few	TRBV30	.	CAWSVRPGYEQYF	TGTGCCTGGAGTGTACGCCCGGGCTACGAGCAGTACTTC
TRBJ1-2	once	TRBV9	.	CASSVVAGGGVYGYTF	TGTGCCAGCAGCGTAGTAGCCGGAGGGGGGGTCTATGGCTACACCTTC
TRBJ1-1	.	TRBV27	.	CASSTGVVNTEAFF	TGTGCCAGCAGCACTGGTGTGGTGAACACTGAAGCTTTCTTT
TRBJ1-1	.	TRBV10-1	TRBD1	CASSDFGGQGEAFF	TGCGCCAGCAGTGACTTTGGGGGACAGGGTGAAGCTTTCTTT
TRBJ2-5	.	TRBV5-6	.	CASSLGGGSETQYF	TGTGCCAGCAGCTTGGGTGGGGGCTCGGAGACCCAGTACTTC
TRBJ1-1	.	TRBV7-2	.	CASSPVHGNTEAFF	TGTGCCAGCAGCCCGGTCCACGGGAACACTGAAGCTTTCTTT
TRBJ1-1	.	TRBV5-1	TRBD1	CASSTRPRTGFHTEAFF	TGCGCCAGCAGCACCCGCCCACGGACAGGGTTTCACACTGAAGCTTTCTTT
TRBJ1-5	.	TRBV2	.	CASSEAREPQHF	TGTGCCAGCAGTGAAGCGCGGGAGCCCCAGCATTTT